This TCR beta chain was identified in a study of OX40 agonist ivuxolimab in advanced cancers. For the study at large: The study treated patients with ivuxolimab, an agonistic anti-OX40 (CD134) antibody. Dose-escalation cases comprised hepatocellular carcinoma, melanoma, renal cell or head and neck cancer. Regarding the study as a whole: There were also nonresponders showing low normalized T-cell clonal expansion.

Repertoires were generated with immunoSEQ multiplex PCR, while TCRdb's copy carries only in-frame clones and drops some. The repertoire holds 55,000 to 70,000 clones, with 75% to 90% as singletons. This clone was seen only a few times. The antigen is unknown. The CDR3 length is 13 residues. Germline CDR1 reads SGHAT; CDR2 reads FQNNGV. J was trimmed by 6 bases and V by 5 bases; bases with no gene match: 6. The clonotype originates from an adult with an advanced solid tumor such as melanoma, head and neck, liver or kidney cancer. Here the sequenced sample was CD4+ or CD8+ T cells sorted from blood, taken in a trial of the OX40 agonist ivuxolimab. The chain uses TRBV11-2 and TRBJ1-2; TRBD1 aligns across 7 bases. This chain's CDR3 is CASSTRQGDGYTF. CDR3 DNA sequence: TGTGCCAGCAGCACCAGACAGGGTGATGGCTACACCTTC.